These 31 T cell receptor beta chains originate from one sample sequenced in a study of blood T cells in healthy people across ages. With a J-beta primer mix and a sample-barcoded 5' primer, a second PCR ran about 7 to 11 cycles. A single record per CDR3 protein comes from TCRdb applying MiXCR to the 5' RACE reads. The sample records 1.5 million or so distinct CDR3 sequences, about 43% being singletons. Sequenced: blood. The origin of the receptors is a woman under 30 in good health.

The chain carries TRBV6-2 or TRBV6-3 and TRBJ2-1; TRBD2 agrees at 8 bases. The closer fit of TRBJ2-7 to the DNA end suggests the J call may be wrong. The CDR3 contains 20 residues. CDR1 and CDR2 (germline): MNHEY, SVGEGT. The CDR3 region is CASSYREGGGLFSSYNEQYF. CDR3 DNA sequence: TGTGCCAGCAGTTATCGGGAGGGGGGAGGACTCTTCAGCTCCTACAATGAGCAGTACTTC.

This clonotype was counted between two and nine times. The genes are TRBV6-1 and TRBJ1-2; perhaps TRBD1 as D (5 bases). Trimming removed 2 bases from V and 6 bases from J, with 10 bases in between. There are 13 residues in the CDR3. Germline CDR1 is MNHNS and CDR2 is SASEGT. CDR3 in amino acids: CASSESGNHGYTF. Here the CDR3 DNA reads TGTGCCAGCAGTGAATCAGGGAATCATGGCTACACCTTC.

The chain links TRBV9 to TRBJ2-3; 7 bases line up with TRBD2. The J segment lost 4 bases and the V segment lost 0 bases, leaving 8 bases of the junction unmatched. In germline, CDR1 is SGDLS, CDR2 YYNGEE. The CDR3 contains 16 residues. As DNA, the CDR3 is TGTGCCAGCAGCGTAGCGGGTCTAGCGGCCGCAGATACGCAGTATTTT. This codes for CASSVAGLAAADTQYF.

The chain couples TRBV20-1 to TRBJ2-7; the D gene is possibly TRBD1 (5 bases). The end of the DNA aligns better with TRBJ2-5, so the J call may be wrong. This CDR3 has 13 amino acids. Germline values: CDR1 DFQATT, CDR2 SNEGSKA (reference sequence). CDR3 coding DNA: TGCAGTGCTGGGCTTGGGGCCCAAGAGACCCAGTACTTC. Translated, it gives CSAGLGAQETQYF.

There are a few counts of this clonotype. This chain uses TRBV29-1 with TRBJ1-2, with a weak D call TRBD1 (5 bases). The CDR3 extends over 14 amino acids. V was shortened by 6 bases and J by 0 bases, with 14 bases between the two germline ends. Germline lookup yields CDR1 SQVTM and CDR2 ANQGSEA. The CDR3 DNA is TGCAGCGTGGGGGGGACGGCGGCTAACTATGGCTACACCTTC. Translated: CSVGGTAANYGYTF. Full variable domain (outside the CDR3, taken from reference TRBV29-1 and TRBJ1-2): SAVISQKPSRDICQRGTSLTIQCQVDSQVTMMFWYRQQPGQSLTLIATANQGSEATYESGFVIDKFPISRPNLTFSTLTVSNMSPEDSSIYLCSVGGTAANYGYTFGSGTRLTVV.

In its sample, this clonotype was seen once. This chain uses TRBV6-1 with TRBJ1-5, with D unclear. The CDR3 length is 15 residues. The V gene's germline CDR1 is MNHNS and CDR2 SASEGT. Between the trimmed V and J ends, which lost 5 bases and 5 bases, there was a span of 16 bases. CDR3 region: CASSTRLTTYQPQHF. The CDR3 DNA follows: TGTGCCAGCAGTACCCGATTGACAACCTATCAGCCCCAGCATTTT.

This clonotype has a count of ten or more. The V gene is TRBV6-2 or TRBV6-3, the J gene TRBJ2-1; D is ambiguous. V was cut by 8 bases and J by 4 bases, with 15 bases left in between. Germline CDR1 reads MNHEY; CDR2 reads SVGEGT. The CDR3 is made up of 14 amino acids. The CDR3 DNA follows: TGTGCCAGCGGTCAAAGGGCCCAATACAATGAGCAGTTCTTC. This encodes CASGQRAQYNEQFF.

In DNA, the CDR3 is TGTGCCAGCAGCTCGCAATCGGGACAGGGGACCGAGCAGTACTTC. This gives the protein CASSSQSGQGTEQYF. The V and J genes are TRBV7-9 and TRBJ2-7; 10 nucleotides match TRBD1. CDR3 length: 15 residues. CDR1 is SEHNR and CDR2 is FQNEAQ in the germline V gene (reference sequence). V was pared by 4 bases and J by 6 bases, with 9 bases of the junction left unmatched.

V is TRBV2 and J is TRBJ2-1; D perhaps matches TRBD2 (5 bases). V was cut by 7 bases and J by 5 bases, with 15 bases left in between. The germline gives CDR1 SNHLY, CDR2 FYNNEI. This CDR3 contains 14 residues. The CDR3 DNA reads as TGTGCCAGCACCCTAGGACTTATGGACAATGAGCAGTTCTTC. Its translation: CASTLGLMDNEQFF.

The J gene is TRBJ1-2, the V gene TRBV7-6; no clear D. The germline V gene has CDR1 SGHVS and CDR2 FNYEAQ. V lost 4 bases to trimming and J lost 3 bases, with 15 bases between them. This CDR3 contains 15 residues. For the CDR3, the DNA is TGTGCCAGCAGCTCCCCCTCGGCCGGACACTATGGCTACACCTTC. It codes for CASSSPSAGHYGYTF.

The V and J genes are TRBV7-6 and TRBJ1-4; D may be TRBD1 (6 bases). V dropped 5 bases and J dropped 7 bases, with 20 bases sitting between them. This CDR3 comprises 16 residues. Germline V CDR1 and CDR2: SGHVS, FNYEAQ. The CDR3 DNA is TGTGCCAGCAGCCCCCAACTACAGGGTCACAGTGAAAAACTGTTTTTT. It codes for CASSPQLQGHSEKLFF.

The gene calls are TRBV29-1 and TRBJ1-2, with D maybe TRBD1 (5 bases). V gave up 3 bases and J gave up 2 bases, with 10 bases separating them. The CDR3 consists of 13 residues. Germline V CDR1 and CDR2: SQVTM, ANQGSEA. The CDR3 bases are TGCAGCGTTGATGCAGGGTTAAACTATGGCTACACCTTC. Protein sequence: CSVDAGLNYGYTF.

The chain is built from TRBV7-6 and TRBJ1-3; D may be TRBD1 (5 bases). Germline V lookup: CDR1 SGHVS, CDR2 FNYEAQ. The V and J ends lost 4 bases and 7 bases respectively, with 26 bases between them. CDR3 length: 18 amino acids. The CDR3, as DNA: TGTGCCAGCAGCTCCAGGATTGGGGCTGAAGCTCTGGATAACACCATATATTTT. Translation gives CASSSRIGAEALDNTIYF.

The gene calls are TRBV12-3 or TRBV12-4 and TRBJ2-7, with D possibly matching TRBD2 (5 bases). The V and J ends lost 5 bases and 4 bases respectively, with 15 bases between them. The CDR3 runs to 14 residues. CDR3 residues: CASSGDTRKYEQYF. CDR3 bases: TGTGCCAGCAGTGGGGATACTAGGAAGTACGAGCAGTACTTC.

The count of this clonotype is one. The chain employs TRBV18 and TRBJ2-3; 13 nucleotides align to TRBD2. This CDR3 contains 16 residues. Germline CDR1 KGHSH, CDR2 LQKENI. V shed 5 bases, J shed 2 bases, and the junction held 4 bases outside the gene matches. The DNA for the CDR3 is TGTGCCAGCTCAACGACTAGCGGGGGGACCACAGATACGCAGTATTTT. Its translation: CASSTTSGGTTDTQYF.

This rearrangement joins TRBV20-1 to TRBJ2-4; D is unresolved. TRBJ2-5 matches the DNA end more closely, so the J call is doubtful. CDR3 length equals 11 residues. Germline assignment: CDR1 DFQATT and CDR2 SNEGSKA (reference sequence). Here the CDR3 reads CSARKKETQYF. The CDR3 nucleotides read TGCAGTGCTAGAAAGAAGGAGACCCAGTACTTC.

The chain links TRBV20-1 to TRBJ1-2; a possible D gene is TRBD1 (6 bases). The CDR3 consists of 16 residues. V was pared by 2 bases and J by 4 bases, with 20 bases between. The germline V gene has CDR1 DFQATT and CDR2 SNEGSKA (reference sequence). CDR3 bases: TGCAGTGCTAGAAACAGGGAAAGGTCCTGGGGCTATGGCTACACCTTC. Its translation: CSARNRERSWGYGYTF.

The rearrangement joins TRBV2 to TRBJ2-1; possibly TRBD2 for D (6 bases). Germline-derived CDR1 and CDR2 are SNHLY and FYNNEI. V lost 0 bases and J lost 10, with 22 bases in between. The CDR3 runs to 17 residues. The CDR3 loop is CASSEAWLAKAPLEQFF. The CDR3 nucleotides read TGTGCCAGCAGTGAAGCGTGGCTAGCGAAAGCCCCTTTAGAGCAGTTCTTC. Combining the CDR3 with reference TRBV2 and TRBJ2-1 gives the whole variable domain EPEVTQTPSHQVTQMGQEVILRCVPISNHLYFYWYRQILGQKVEFLVSFYNNEISEKSEIFDDQFSVERPDGSNFTLKIRSTKLEDSAMYFCASSEAWLAKAPLEQFFGPGTRLTVL.

This clonotype was counted a few times. This chain joins TRBV6-6 and TRBJ2-7, with D possibly matching TRBD2 (5 bases). V was clipped by 7 bases and J by 3 bases, with 13 bases between them. CDR3 length: 13 amino acids. Looked up from germline, CDR1 is MNHNY and CDR2 is SVGAGI (reference sequence). CDR3 amino acids: CASIHDYFYEQYF. The CDR3 DNA is TGTGCCAGCATCCATGACTACTTCTACGAGCAGTACTTC.

The chain recombines TRBV27 with TRBJ2-3; no firm D call. Germline V gene lookup returns CDR1 MNHEY and CDR2 SMNVEV (reference sequence). V was cut by 5 bases and J by 4 bases, with 19 bases left in between. There are 16 residues in the CDR3. CDR3 protein: CASSPFLQGRPDTQYF. The CDR3 DNA reads TGTGCCAGCAGTCCCTTTCTCCAAGGACGACCAGATACGCAGTATTTT.

This clonotype was observed a single time. The rearrangement links TRBV20-1 to TRBJ1-3, with unresolved D. V gave up 3 bases and J gave up 1 base, with 16 bases separating them. There are 16 residues in the CDR3. Germline loops: CDR1 DFQATT, CDR2 SNEGSKA (reference sequence). This CDR3 reads CSASGSPGLSGNTIYF. CDR3 sequence (DNA): TGCAGTGCTAGTGGTTCCCCCGGGCTGTCTGGAAACACCATATATTTT.

The V and J genes are TRBV20-1 and TRBJ1-1; D might be TRBD1 (5 bases). Per germline, CDR1 DFQATT and CDR2 SNEGSKA (reference sequence). V was trimmed by 5 bases and J by 5 bases, leaving 15 bases between them. The CDR3 has 13 residues. This CDR3 is CSAPGARETEAFF. The CDR3, as DNA: TGCAGTGCTCCTGGGGCCAGGGAGACTGAAGCTTTCTTT.

CDR3 coding DNA: TGTGCCAGCGCGCGACGGGAGAGGGGAGAGACCCAGTACTTC. Its translation is CASARRERGETQYF. The chain combines TRBV6-2 or TRBV6-3 with TRBJ2-5; TRBD2 is a possible D gene (6 bases). The CDR3 sequence is 14 residues long. Between the trimmed V and J ends, which lost 8 bases and 4 bases, there was a span of 17 bases. CDR1 MNHEY and CDR2 SVGEGT come from the germline V gene.

On this clonotype itself: A much larger clone is a single base away; this may be a read error. The chain is built from TRBV12-3 or TRBV12-4 and TRBJ2-3; D is uncertain. The CDR3 runs 15 residues. The CDR3 DNA is TGTGCCAGCAGCCCTGACTCCCTGGGCACAGATATGCAGTATTTT. Its protein is CASSPDSLGTDMQYF.

This rearrangement joins TRBV5-1 to TRBJ2-3; D might be TRBD1 (6 bases). CDR3 length: 16 residues. Germline values: CDR1 SGHRS, CDR2 YFSETQ. V lost 4 bases to trimming and J lost 2 bases, with 17 bases between them. The CDR3 coding sequence is TGCGCCAGCAGCCCTACCGGACAGCGAGTCACAGATACGCAGTATTTT. Its translation is CASSPTGQRVTDTQYF.

The chain recombines TRBV7-9 with TRBJ1-1; D unresolved. The CDR3 spans 13 residues. Trimming pared 7 bases from V and 0 bases from J, leaving 9 bases between. The V gene's germline CDR1 is SEHNR and CDR2 FQNEAQ (reference sequence). CDR3 protein: CASILEVNTEAFF. In DNA form, the CDR3 reads TGTGCCAGCATACTCGAAGTGAACACTGAAGCTTTCTTT.

This clonotype was seen a few times. The chain links TRBV28 to TRBJ2-7; possible D gene TRBD1, 6 bases. The CDR3 is 16 residues long. The V and J ends lost 1 base and 2 bases respectively, with 15 bases between them. Per the germline V gene, CDR1 is MDHEN and CDR2 is SYDVKM. Here the CDR3 DNA reads TGTGCCAGCAGTTTATATAAGGGAAGGGGGACCTACGAGCAGTACTTC. Its protein product is CASSLYKGRGTYEQYF.

J is TRBJ2-6 and V is TRBV12-5; D remains unclear. Germline loops: CDR1 LGHNT, CDR2 FRNRAP. CDR3 size: 12 residues. Trimming pared 7 bases from V and 4 bases from J, leaving 5 bases between. DNA of the CDR3: TGTGCTAGTGCCTTGGGGGCCAACGTCCTGACTTTC. Its protein is CASALGANVLTF. Supplemented by reference TRBV12-5 and TRBJ2-6, the full variable domain reads DARVTQTPRHKVTEMGQEVTMRCQPILGHNTVFWYRQTMMQGLELLAYFRNRAPLDDSGMPKDRFSAEMPDATLATLKIQPSEPRDSAVYFCASALGANVLTFGAGSRLTVL.

The rearrangement uses TRBV18 and TRBJ2-3, with 7 bases lining up with TRBD1. Unmatched junction bases numbered 3, after V lost 2 bases and J lost 4 bases. The CDR3 loop spans 14 amino acids. Germline V CDR1 and CDR2: KGHSH, LQKENI. The CDR3 protein is CASSPSRGSDTQYF. The CDR3 DNA reads as TGTGCCAGCTCACCAAGCAGGGGGTCAGATACGCAGTATTTT.

The chain links TRBV6-1 to TRBJ1-4; D perhaps matches TRBD1 (6 bases). The CDR3 consists of 16 residues. Germline V gene sequence: CDR1 MNHNS, CDR2 SASEGT. Deletions cut 3 bases from V and 5 bases from J, with 16 bases between. CDR3 bases: TGTGCCAGCAGTGATAGTAGGACAGTTTCGAATGAAAAACTGTTTTTT. Translation: CASSDSRTVSNEKLFF.

This clonotype was detected ten times or more. The chain recombines TRBV29-1 with TRBJ2-1; tentatively, D is TRBD2 (6 bases). This CDR3 has 12 amino acids. V was shortened by 7 bases and J by 7 bases, with 14 bases between the two germline ends. The germline gives CDR1 SQVTM, CDR2 ANQGSEA. This CDR3 is CSAVRGANEQFF. CDR3 in DNA: TGCAGCGCCGTCCGCGGGGCAAATGAGCAGTTCTTC.